These 23 T cell receptor beta chains share one sample of origin, sequenced in a study of T cell responses to AZD1222 COVID-19 vaccine. Clones were read by immunoSEQ multiplex PCR, and TCRdb kept only the in-frame ones, dropping some. The data contain 55,000 to 80,000 clones, under 90% of them seen just once; the ten biggest clones take up 21%. Here the sequenced sample was peripheral blood, taken on day 0 of AZD1222 vaccination. These receptors came from an adult in good health.

For this clone: A junction end diverges from the germline sequence, so it may reflect a read error. This chain links TRBV28 with TRBJ1-5; possibly TRBD1 for D (6 bases). The germline V gene has CDR1 MDHEN and CDR2 SYDVKM. The CDR3 extends over 16 amino acids. The CDR3 DNA follows: TGTGCCCGCAGTCGCACGGGACATAATAGCAATCAGCCCCAGCATTTT. It encodes CARSRTGHNSNQPQHF.

CDR3 amino acids: CASSQGKSTDTQYF. For the CDR3, the DNA is TGCGCCAGCAGCCAGGGGAAAAGCACAGATACGCAGTATTTT. The chain is built from TRBV10-1 and TRBJ2-3; D is possibly TRBD1 (6 bases). The CDR3 has 14 residues. The V end was cut by 6 bases, the J end by 0 bases, with 10 bases between. Germline CDR1 WNHNN, CDR2 SYGVQD (reference sequence).

This chain uses TRBV28 with TRBJ2-1; 7 bases are a match to TRBD2. Germline trimming cut 2 bases from V and 6 bases from J; bases unmatched to any gene: 7. The CDR3 has 15 residues. CDR1 and CDR2 (germline): MDHEN, SYDVKM. The CDR3 loop reads CASSLGGLTANEQFF. The DNA of the CDR3 is TGTGCCAGCAGTTTAGGGGGACTAACGGCCAATGAGCAGTTCTTC.

This CDR3 is CASSRLAEVYEQYF. The CDR3 bases are TGTGCCAGCAGTAGACTAGCGGAGGTTTACGAGCAGTACTTC. The rearrangement joins TRBV27 to TRBJ2-7, with TRBD2 matching 9 bases. Germline trimming cut 5 bases from V and 4 bases from J; bases unmatched to any gene: 6. CDR3 size: 14 residues. The germline V gene has CDR1 MNHEY and CDR2 SMNVEV (reference sequence).

Here the CDR3 DNA reads TGTGCCAGCAGTCATCAGGGGGCTTTGCCCTACAATGAGCAGTTCTTC. It translates to CASSHQGALPYNEQFF. The chain uses TRBV7-2 and TRBJ2-1; the match to TRBD1 covers 8 bases. Germline trimming cut 6 bases from V and 2 bases from J; bases unmatched to any gene: 9. The germline V gene has CDR1 SGHTA and CDR2 FQGNSA. The CDR3 covers 16 residues.

V gene TRBV12-3 or TRBV12-4 combines with J gene TRBJ1-5; weak D call: TRBD1 (5 bases). Trimming stripped 5 bases from V and 10 bases from J, with 12 bases between. The CDR3 contains 12 residues. The CDR3 region has the DNA TGTGCCAGCAGTCTGGGGGGTGATCCCCAGCATTTT. Amino acids: CASSLGGDPQHF.

The CDR3 region has the DNA TGTGCCAGCAGCTTATCCTACGATGGCTACACCTTC. This codes for CASSLSYDGYTF. The genes are TRBV7-2 and TRBJ1-2; no clear D gene. The CDR3 runs 12 residues. From germline, CDR1 is SGHTA and CDR2 FQGNSA. Trimming took 2 bases from V and 6 from J, leaving 7 bases between them. The full variable domain, rest sourced from reference TRBV7-2 and TRBJ1-2, is GAGVSQSPSNKVTEKGKDVELRCDPISGHTALYWYRQSLGQGLEFLIYFQGNSAPDKSGLPSDRFSAERTGGSVSTLTIQRTQQEDSAVYLCASSLSYDGYTFGSGTRLTVV.

The V call is TRBV18, the J call TRBJ1-3; D possibly corresponds to TRBD1 (5 bases). The V end was cut by 2 bases, the J end by 5 bases, with 7 bases between. Germline V gene sequence: CDR1 KGHSH, CDR2 LQKENI. This CDR3 is built from 13 residues. Here the CDR3 reads CASSPGDRNTIYF. CDR3 bases: TGTGCCAGCTCACCAGGGGACCGAAACACCATATATTTT.

The chain uses TRBV28 and TRBJ2-1; 9 bases match TRBD1. The CDR3 length is 16 residues. J was trimmed by 8 bases and V by 6 bases; bases with no gene match: 14. CDR1 MDHEN and CDR2 SYDVKM come from the germline V gene. CDR3 nucleotide sequence: TGTGCCAGCAGCTCATATGGGGACAGGGTAACGGATGAGCAGTTCTTC. Protein product: CASSSYGDRVTDEQFF. Filled out from reference TRBV28 and TRBJ2-1, the complete variable domain reads DVKVTQSSRYLVKRTGEKVFLECVQDMDHENMFWYRQDPGLGLRLIYFSYDVKMKEKGDIPEGYSVSREKKERFSLILESASTNQTSMYLCASSSYGDRVTDEQFFGPGTRLTVL.

The rearrangement links TRBV5-6 to TRBJ1-2; D remains ambiguous. V lost 0 bases to trimming and J lost 6 bases, with 9 bases between them. Per germline, CDR1 SGHDT and CDR2 YYEEEE. This CDR3 region has 13 residues. CDR3 in DNA: TGTGCCAGCAGCTTGGGGCAATTTGATGGCTACACCTTC. Translating gives CASSLGQFDGYTF.

The chain recombines TRBV6-6 with TRBJ1-2, with D unclear. V lost 2 bases, J lost 5 bases, and 15 bases lay in between. Germline V gene lookup returns CDR1 MNHNY and CDR2 SVGAGI (reference sequence). The CDR3 contains 15 residues. The CDR3 DNA follows: TGTGCCAGCAGTTACGAGAGCGAGCGGGAGTATGGCTACACCTTC. This gives the protein CASSYESEREYGYTF.

This sequence joins TRBV6-4 and TRBJ2-3; maybe TRBD2 (6 bases). The length of the CDR3 is 13 residues. CDR1 and CDR2 from the germline V gene are MRHNA and SNTAGT. The V gene lost 5 bases and the J gene lost 0 bases, with 6 bases spanning the gap. Here the CDR3 DNA reads TGTGCCAGCAGTAGCGGGAGCACAGATACGCAGTATTTT. It codes for CASSSGSTDTQYF.

The chain links TRBV28 to TRBJ1-2; D gene unclear. CDR3 size: 12 residues. V was pared by 4 bases and J by 2 bases, with 5 bases between. CDR1 and CDR2 (germline): MDHEN, SYDVKM. CDR3 sequence: CASSSLNYGYTF. CDR3 DNA sequence: TGTGCCAGCAGTTCCCTGAACTATGGCTACACCTTC.

This rearrangement joins TRBV27 to TRBJ2-1; D call uncertain. CDR1 is MNHEY, CDR2 SMNVEV, per germline (reference sequence). This CDR3 is built from 12 residues. V was clipped by 11 bases and J by 6 bases, with 14 bases between them. CDR3 DNA: TGTGCCGCCCGCGGATACAGCAATGAGCAGTTCTTC. Translation: CAARGYSNEQFF.

This clone was recorded once. The V call is TRBV7-2, the J call TRBJ2-7, with 14 positions matching TRBD2. V shed 5 bases, J shed 0 bases, and the junction held 6 bases outside the gene matches. The CDR3 totals 17 residues. Germline V gives CDR1 SGHTA, CDR2 FQGNSA. The CDR3 sequence: CASSPQGLAGVSYEQYF. The CDR3 nucleotides read TGTGCCAGCAGCCCCCAGGGACTAGCGGGAGTCTCCTACGAGCAGTACTTC. Supplemented by reference TRBV7-2 and TRBJ2-7, the full variable domain reads GAGVSQSPSNKVTEKGKDVELRCDPISGHTALYWYRQSLGQGLEFLIYFQGNSAPDKSGLPSDRFSAERTGGSVSTLTIQRTQQEDSAVYLCASSPQGLAGVSYEQYFGPGTRLTVT.

The rearrangement joins TRBV19 to TRBJ2-4; 7 bases fit TRBD1. CDR1 is LNHDA, CDR2 SQIVND, per germline (reference sequence). V shed 6 bases and J 4 bases; nucleotides not matched to a gene: 6. The CDR3 has 14 residues. CDR3 in amino acids: CASRNRDSKNIQYF. The CDR3 bases are TGTGCCAGTAGGAACCGGGACAGTAAAAACATTCAGTACTTC.

The chain recombines TRBV3-1 (or the pseudogene TRBV3-2) with TRBJ2-5; 8 bases agree with TRBD2. The CDR3 is 15 amino acids. The germline V gene has CDR1 LGHDT and CDR2 YNNKEL (reference sequence). Trimming removed 4 bases from V and 0 bases from J; junction bases left unmatched: 4. The chain's CDR3 is CASSLGGGNQETQYF. CDR3 coding DNA: TGTGCCAGCAGCCTGGGCGGGGGGAACCAAGAGACCCAGTACTTC.

Only a few counts were recorded for this clone. This rearrangement joins TRBV6-5 to TRBJ1-6; D call uncertain. The V end was cut by 8 bases, the J end by 9 bases, with 14 bases between. The CDR3 spans 13 residues. Looked up from germline, CDR1 is MNHEY and CDR2 is SVGAGI. CDR3 sequence (DNA): TGTGCCAGCCTGAGGGTCCGAGGTTCACCCCTCCACTTT. Amino acids: CASLRVRGSPLHF.

V is TRBV10-1 and J is TRBJ1-5; D not certain. CDR1 is WNHNN, CDR2 SYGVQD, per germline (reference sequence). Trimming took off 3 bases at V and 10 bases at J, with 10 bases between the two ends. The CDR3 totals 12 residues. CDR3 nucleotide sequence: TGCGCCAGCAGTGAAGGCCCGCAACCCCAGCATTTT. Protein: CASSEGPQPQHF.

For the CDR3, the DNA is TGTGCCAGCAGCTTCGGGACAGGGGGCCCTGAAGCTTTCTTT. This translates into CASSFGTGGPEAFF. The gene calls are TRBV7-9 and TRBJ1-1; 12 positions agree with TRBD1. V shed 3 bases and J 6 bases; nucleotides not matched to a gene: 2. The CDR3 covers 14 residues. The germline V gene has CDR1 SEHNR and CDR2 FQNEAQ (reference sequence).

This clone was counted once. The CDR3 nucleotides read TGTGCCAGCAGCACACCCAGGGGGGCTAGCACAGATACGCAGTATTTT. The encoded protein is CASSTPRGASTDTQYF. V and J are TRBV9 and TRBJ2-3; possibly TRBD1 for D (7 bases). Trimming cost V 4 bases and J 0 bases, with 15 bases left between them. This CDR3 spans 16 amino acids. Germline V gene data show CDR1 as SGDLS and CDR2 as YYNGEE.

The CDR3 DNA follows: TGTGCCAGCAGTGGCCAGGGGTTGGTGACAGATACGCAGTATTTT. It is translated as CASSGQGLVTDTQYF. This chain connects TRBV2 to TRBJ2-3, with D tentatively TRBD1 (6 bases). Trimming removed 4 bases from V and 3 bases from J, with 14 bases in between. CDR3 length equals 15 residues. Germline V gives CDR1 SNHLY, CDR2 FYNNEI.

This chain links TRBV14 with TRBJ2-4; D remains ambiguous. In germline, CDR1 is SGHDN, CDR2 FVKESK. V dropped 1 base and J dropped 8 bases, with 6 bases sitting between them. The CDR3 contains 12 residues. The DNA of the CDR3 is TGTGCCAGCAGCCAAGTCGGATACATTCAGTACTTC. This translates into CASSQVGYIQYF.